This TCR beta chain derives from a study of T cells in Graves' hyperthyroidism and ophthalmopathy (dated 2019 in TCRdb). A note on the overall study: Peripheral blood was sampled at the time of initial diagnosis, prior to any treatment. TCR V-J signatures able to tell the groups apart were searched for in a discovery cohort of some 97 patients, of whom more than 40 had Graves' ophthalmopathy and under 65 had stable Graves' hyperthyroidism. An independent validation cohort of under 20 hyperthyroidism patients and more than 15 patients who later progressed to ophthalmopathy tested prospective prediction of ophthalmopathy. The approximately 100 discovery patients were divided at random into training and test sets in a 7:3 ratio. In addition, the study compared T-cell repertoires in thyroid tissue and in blood from several Graves' hyperthyroidism patients. After blood sampling, hyperthyroidism patients were treated with methimazole at a starting dose of 30 mg daily, and ophthalmopathy patients were treated with high-dose intravenous methylprednisolone. The paper reports TCR Vbeta CDR3 sequencing of 140 or so peripheral blood samples: 43 ophthalmopathy, 70 to 85 hyperthyroidism and around 17 progressor patients.

About this clonotype itself: What this receptor recognizes is not known. No much larger clone exists at a distance of one base, and base qualities are not known.

Graves' hyperthyroidism was defined as stable when no progression to ophthalmopathy occurred over 18 months of follow-up. Hyperthyroidism patients were newly diagnosed, had a disease duration of under 2 months, and were aged 18 to 65 years. Any patient with an uncontrolled infection, another autoimmune disease, pregnancy or lactation was excluded. Diagnoses relied on clinical symptoms, serum thyroxine and TRAb, thyroid ultrasound and orbital computed tomography. PBMCs were isolated from 10 ml of fresh peripheral blood by Ficoll-Paque density gradient centrifugation. Total RNA was extracted using Trizol reagent, and RNA quality was assessed on an Agilent 2100 Bioanalyzer. As encoded in the germline V gene, CDR1 is SQVTM while CDR2 is ANQGSEA. Trimming takes 7 bases off V and 9 bases off J; junction bases not matched to a gene: 12. Including the terminal cysteine and phenylalanine, the CDR3 comprises 15 residues. Here the CDR3 DNA is all that survives: 45 bases in frame from base 1.

Broad study findings and their caveats: Ophthalmopathy was separated from stable hyperthyroidism by a 13 V-J signature model, with approximately 86% sensitivity and around 81% specificity obtained in cross-validation and 80%/75% obtained in testing. In validation, the model predicted progression to ophthalmopathy with 65% to 71% sensitivity and over 72% specificity, a median of about six months before onset. No statistical method was used to set the sample size in advance, and investigators knew the group allocation. Most expanded thyroid clonotypes (frequency above 0.001) were also found in blood, which suggests that blood repertoires may mirror thyroid immune responses.

Amplification of TCR beta CDR3 regions was carried out from RNA transcripts. For the first round of RT-PCR on the TCR CDR3, the HTBI primer set was used together with the Qiagen OneStep RT-PCR kit. A second multiplex PCR round built the libraries, followed by size selection and purification. The libraries were sequenced on an Illumina HiSeq2000 using paired-end 100 bp reads. In the paper's pipeline: SOAPnuke was used to process the raw data, throwing out any read that contained adapters or uncalled bases, had a mean Phred below 15, or lacked an exact constant-primer or identifier match. High-quality paired reads were merged with COPE v1.2.5, and unique nucleotide sequences were defined as clonotypes. Clonotypes were aligned to IMGT TRBV, TRBD and TRBJ reference segments using MiTCR v1.1. The analysis was restricted to V-J combinations with a frequency above 0.0001, which together covered just over 98% of the repertoires. The TCS score was defined as F50 (clonal expansion) divided by E x V (chaos), with BLOSUM62-based TCRdist calculated between CDR3 peptides within each V-J. Welch's t-statistics and random forest reduced roughly 500 V-J features to roughly 13, which were used in a naive Bayes classifier (R e1071). The public reads were reprocessed in TCRdb via fastp at Q25 and MiXCR, keeping in-frame beta chains. All rows with the same CDR3 protein become a single entry with the most common DNA and genes. The V and J calls reflect TCRdb's pipeline rather than the authors' work. Recorded for this sample are under 400,000 distinct CDR3 sequences; around 13% of them occurred a single time. The top ten hold 9.2% of the sample.

This clonotype originated in a woman between 18 and 30 years old with Graves' hyperthyroidism. Material: blood. The chain joins TRBV29-1 to TRBJ2-1, with TRBD2 matching 13 junction bases. The CDR3: CSGLLAGGLSGEQFF. The nucleotides read TGCAGCGGCCTACTAGCGGGAGGGCTTAGCGGTGAGCAGTTCTTC.